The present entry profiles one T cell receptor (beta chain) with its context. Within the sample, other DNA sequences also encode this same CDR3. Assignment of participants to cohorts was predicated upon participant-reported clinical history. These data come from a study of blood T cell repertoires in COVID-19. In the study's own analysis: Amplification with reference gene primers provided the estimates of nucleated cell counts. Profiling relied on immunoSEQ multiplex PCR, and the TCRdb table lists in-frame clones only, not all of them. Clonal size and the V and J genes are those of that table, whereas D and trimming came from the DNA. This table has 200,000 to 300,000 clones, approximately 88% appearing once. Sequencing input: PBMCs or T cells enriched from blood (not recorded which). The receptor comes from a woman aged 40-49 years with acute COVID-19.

This chain's CDR3 is CASSPLQGDGYTF. The CDR3 coding sequence is TGTGCCAGCTCACCACTACAGGGGGACGGCTACACCTTC. This rearrangement joins TRBV18 to TRBJ1-2; 8 nucleotides match TRBD1. The CDR3 spans 13 residues. Losses at the gene ends were 1 base for V and 8 bases for J; bases not matched to a gene: 3. The germline gives CDR1 KGHSH, CDR2 LQKENI.